This TCR beta chain is drawn from a study of identical twins. This clonotype has ten or more counts. Its cognate antigen is unknown. TCRdb ran MiXCR on the 5' RACE reads and lists one entry per CDR3 protein. The repertoire holds about 100,000 distinct CDR3 sequences, with 5.9% as singletons. Trimming cost V 6 bases and J 0 bases, with 12 bases left between them. The V gene's germline CDR1 is SNHLY and CDR2 FYNNEI. The CDR3 covers 15 residues. Study-wide results and caveats: Diverse VJ usage suggested most zero-insertion clonotypes were not invariant T cells.

This sequence joins TRBV2 and TRBJ2-1; a possible D gene is TRBD1 (6 bases). Sequencing was done on a sample of memory T cells sorted from blood. This sequence was found in a woman between 45 and 60 years old in good health. CDR3 sequence (DNA): TGTGCCAGCAGCCTAGACAGGAGCTCCTACAATGAGCAGTTCTTC. This encodes CASSLDRSSYNEQFF.